These 3 T cell receptor beta chains originate from one sample sequenced in a study of blood T cell repertoires in COVID-19. Sequenced by immunoSEQ multiplex PCR; TCRdb stores in-frame clones only, minus some. The repertoire holds about 220,000 clones, with 82% as singletons. The sample comprised PBMCs or T cells enriched from blood (not recorded which). Receptor source: a woman aged 55-69 years who had recovered from COVID-19.

This clone has more than one count but fewer than ten. The chain joins TRBV6-2 or TRBV6-3 to TRBJ1-4; maybe TRBD1 (6 bases). Per germline, CDR1 MNHEY and CDR2 SVGEGT. Between the trimmed V and J ends, which lost 5 bases and 6 bases, there was a span of 10 bases. The CDR3 extends over 13 amino acids. CDR3 region: CASSTGLDEKLFF. The CDR3 DNA reads as TGTGCCAGCAGTACAGGGTTGGATGAAAAACTGTTTTTT.

V usage is TRBV9 and J usage is TRBJ2-2; no reliable D call. Between the trimmed V and J ends, which lost 0 bases and 6 bases, there was a span of 12 bases. The V gene's germline CDR1 is SGDLS and CDR2 YYNGEE. The CDR3 has 15 amino acids. Here the CDR3 DNA reads TGTGCCAGCAGCGTAGGATCCCGGTTGCCCGGGGAGCTGTTTTTT. It yields the protein CASSVGSRLPGELFF.

The chain couples TRBV5-1 to TRBJ2-1; TRBD2 might be the D (5 bases). Deletions cut 6 bases from V and 4 bases from J, with 17 bases between. The CDR3 has 15 residues. Germline V lookup: CDR1 SGHRS, CDR2 YFSETQ. The DNA of the CDR3 is TGCGCCAGCAAGCGGAGTGGCCCTACATACAATGAGCAGTTCTTC. Its translation is CASKRSGPTYNEQFF. The entire variable domain, with the rest obtained from reference TRBV5-1 and TRBJ2-1, is as follows: KAGVTQTPRYLIKTRGQQVTLSCSPISGHRSVSWYQQTPGQGLQFLFEYFSETQRNKGNFPGRFSGRQFSNSRSEMNVSTLELGDSALYLCASKRSGPTYNEQFFGPGTRLTVL.